Each of the 29 T cell receptor beta chains below was sequenced from the same sample in a study of T cells in Graves' hyperthyroidism and ophthalmopathy. TCR beta CDR3 regions were amplified from RNA transcripts. First-round RT-PCR targeting the TCR CDR3 was performed with the HTBI primer set. TCRdb passed the multiplex PCR reads through MiXCR, listing each CDR3 protein once. Of about 360,000 distinct CDR3 sequences in the sample, about 25% were seen once. The sequenced sample was blood. These receptors were taken from a man aged 50 or older with Graves' hyperthyroidism.

This clonotype was counted at least ten times. CDR3 loop: CASTPPAGGETQYF. The CDR3 nucleotides read TGTGCCAGCACCCCTCCGGCGGGAGGGGAGACCCAGTACTTC. The J gene is TRBJ2-5, the V gene TRBV7-6; TRBD2 aligns across 9 bases. The CDR3 loop spans 14 amino acids. CDR1 is SGHVS, CDR2 FNYEAQ, per germline. V dropped 7 bases and J dropped 5; count of bases not matched to a gene: 8.

In its sample, this clonotype was seen many times. This chain joins TRBV6-1 and TRBJ2-5; 11 bases fit TRBD1. V was pared by 5 bases and J by 2 bases, with 10 bases of the junction left unmatched. This CDR3 contains 17 residues. Germline V gene lookup returns CDR1 MNHNS and CDR2 SASEGT. CDR3 sequence: CASSTRFRDRGQETQYF. For the CDR3, the DNA is TGTGCCAGCAGTACCCGATTCCGGGACAGGGGGCAAGAGACCCAGTACTTC.

In its sample, this clonotype was seen a few times. The chain couples TRBV2 to TRBJ1-5; the match to TRBD1 covers 8 bases. The CDR3 consists of 14 residues. Trimming at V came to 7 bases and at J to 4 bases, leaving 6 bases not matched to a gene. The germline CDR1 and CDR2 sequences are SNHLY and FYNNEI. The CDR3 DNA follows: TGTGCCAGCAAGCTTGACAGGGGAAATCAGCCCCAGCATTTT. It encodes CASKLDRGNQPQHF.

This sequence joins TRBV12-3 or TRBV12-4 and TRBJ1-1; 9 bases fit TRBD1. After removal of 5 bases from V and 7 bases from J, the junction contained 5 bases not matched to a gene. This CDR3 region has 13 residues. CDR3 sequence (DNA): TGTGCCAGCAGTGGGACAGGGCAGGGTGAAGCTTTCTTT. The encoded protein is CASSGTGQGEAFF.

The V call is TRBV12-3 or TRBV12-4, the J call TRBJ2-2, with TRBD1 as a possible D gene (6 bases). With 5 bases removed from V and 0 bases from J, the gap between germline ends came to 10 bases. The CDR3 length is 15 residues. The DNA for the CDR3 is TGTGCCAGCAGTGACAGGCCGACGAACACCGGGGAGCTGTTTTTT. It specifies CASSDRPTNTGELFF.

The chain carries TRBV6-1 and TRBJ1-2; a possible D gene is TRBD1 (6 bases). Trimming removed 0 bases from V and 4 bases from J, with 9 bases in between. CDR3 length equals 14 residues. Germline values: CDR1 MNHNS, CDR2 SASEGT. The CDR3 region has the DNA TGTGCCAGCAGTGAAGCTGGGGGCGCCTATGGCTACACCTTC. It translates to CASSEAGGAYGYTF.

This clonotype was seen at least ten times. This sequence joins TRBV3-1 and TRBJ2-1; D gene uncertain. This CDR3 is 15 amino acids long. Trimming pared 1 base from V and 5 bases from J, leaving 12 bases between. Germline V CDR1 and CDR2: LGHDT, YNNKEL (reference sequence). The CDR3 here is CASSQGRHMNNEQFF. The CDR3, as DNA: TGTGCCAGCAGCCAAGGGAGACATATGAACAATGAGCAGTTCTTC.

The chain links TRBV6-2 or TRBV6-3 to TRBJ2-1; TRBD2 agrees at 9 bases. CDR3 length: 15 residues. J lost 10 bases, V lost 2 bases, and 9 bases had no gene match. In germline, CDR1 is MNHEY, CDR2 SVGEGT. The CDR3 is CASSYEAGGNKEQFF. The CDR3, as DNA: TGTGCCAGCAGTTACGAGGCGGGAGGGAATAAGGAGCAGTTCTTC.

V gene TRBV6-1 combines with J gene TRBJ2-5; the match to TRBD2 covers 14 bases. Germline assignment: CDR1 MNHNS and CDR2 SASEGT. The CDR3 extends over 16 amino acids. The trim removed 6 bases at V and 5 bases at J, leaving 8 bases unmatched. The CDR3 is CASSLRLAGGGETQYF. The CDR3, as DNA: TGTGCCAGCAGCCTCAGACTAGCGGGAGGGGGGGAGACCCAGTACTTC.

The chain employs TRBV4-1 and TRBJ1-2; D gene uncertain. V was shortened by 1 base and J by 6 bases, with 6 bases between the two germline ends. The CDR3 extends over 12 amino acids. Germline-derived CDR1 and CDR2 are MGHRA and YSYEKL. CDR3 DNA sequence: TGCGCCAGCAGCCAAGGTGGGGATGGCTACACCTTC. This encodes CASSQGGDGYTF.

This clonotype showed up many times. J is TRBJ2-1 and V is TRBV2, with TRBD1 matching 7 bases. Germline loops: CDR1 SNHLY, CDR2 FYNNEI. The trim removed 4 bases at V and 6 bases at J, leaving 6 bases unmatched. This CDR3 region has 14 residues. CDR3: CASSAGTVINEQFF. CDR3 DNA sequence: TGTGCCAGCAGTGCCGGGACAGTGATCAATGAGCAGTTCTTC.

This clonotype was seen ten or more times. V and J are TRBV7-3 and TRBJ2-5; either TRBD1 or TRBD2 may supply D (5 bases each). The germline CDR1 and CDR2 sequences are SGHTA and FQGTGA. The V gene lost 5 bases and the J gene lost 6 bases, with 16 bases spanning the gap. The CDR3 spans 14 residues. The CDR3 sequence: CASSGGPDYQTQYF. The CDR3 DNA sequence: TGTGCCAGCAGCGGGGGTCCCGACTACCAGACCCAGTACTTC.

This clonotype was seen repeatedly, ten times or more. This chain connects TRBV3-1 to TRBJ2-5, with D perhaps matching TRBD1 or TRBD2 (5 bases each). V was pared by 0 bases and J by 2 bases, with 10 bases between. CDR3 length equals 15 residues. Germline V lookup: CDR1 LGHDT, CDR2 YNNKEL (reference sequence). The CDR3 DNA is TGTGCCAGCAGCCAAGAAGGGACCGGGCAAGAGACCCAGTACTTC. Translating it yields CASSQEGTGQETQYF.

This clonotype is a singleton in its sample. A much larger clone differs by one base, so this may be a read error. It is likely a read error, because the conserved phenylalanine at the end of the CDR3 is missing. The chain combines TRBV28 with TRBJ2-5; the D is unclear. The V end lost 5 bases, the J end lost 7 bases, and 11 bases lay between the germline ends. This CDR3 contains 12 residues. Germline V gene sequence: CDR1 MDHEN, CDR2 SYDVKM. CDR3 in amino acids: CASSRPPGTQYL. The CDR3 coding sequence is TGTGCCAGCAGTAGACCCCCAGGGACCCAGTACCTC.

The chain couples TRBV3-1 to TRBJ2-5, with 7 positions matching TRBD2. CDR1 is LGHDT, CDR2 YNNKEL, per germline (reference sequence). The length of the CDR3 is 14 residues. V lost 3 bases and J lost 4; bases outside the gene matches: 5. CDR3 DNA sequence: TGTGCCAGCAGCCAGCGGGAGTTGGCAGAGACCCAGTACTTC. Protein sequence: CASSQRELAETQYF.

This clonotype came up a few times. V gene TRBV12-3 or TRBV12-4 combines with J gene TRBJ2-3; 7 positions match TRBD2. V was pared by 1 base and J by 6 bases, with 7 bases of the junction left unmatched. This CDR3 has 15 amino acids. The CDR3 here is CASSLGWREWDTQYF. CDR3 nucleotides: TGTGCCAGCAGTTTAGGTTGGCGGGAGTGGGATACGCAGTATTTT.

The V call is TRBV4-1, the J call TRBJ2-6; 8 nucleotides match TRBD1. Germline CDR1 MGHRA, CDR2 YSYEKL. The CDR3 sequence is 17 residues long. V lost 2 bases to trimming and J lost 0 bases; unmatched junction nucleotides: 3. The CDR3 loop is CASSQRTGPSGANVLTF. In DNA form, the CDR3 reads TGCGCCAGCAGCCAACGGACAGGGCCCTCTGGGGCCAACGTCCTGACTTTC.

This clonotype was seen only a few times. This chain links TRBV7-2 with TRBJ2-7; TRBD2 aligns across 11 bases. V dropped 9 bases and J dropped 7; count of bases not matched to a gene: 11. CDR1 is SGHTA, CDR2 FQGNSA, per germline. The CDR3 spans 14 residues. Written as DNA, the CDR3 is TGTGCCAGTAGGGGGCTAGCGGGAGGAATGGAGCAGTACTTC. Translated, it gives CASRGLAGGMEQYF.

There are many counts of this clonotype. The chain links TRBV5-1 to TRBJ1-1; 11 nucleotides align to TRBD1. V lost 5 bases to trimming and J lost 4 bases; unmatched junction nucleotides: 4. In germline, CDR1 is SGHRS, CDR2 YFSETQ. CDR3 size: 14 residues. CDR3: CASRGGTGGTEAFF. CDR3 nucleotides: TGCGCCAGCAGGGGGGGGACAGGGGGCACTGAAGCTTTCTTT.

This clonotype was picked up a small number of times. This rearrangement joins TRBV12-3 or TRBV12-4 to TRBJ1-1, with D hard to call. The CDR3 extends over 13 amino acids. V was trimmed by 2 bases and J by 5 bases, leaving 9 bases between them. For the CDR3, the DNA is TGTGCCAGCAGTTTAAGGGAAGGGACTGAAGCTTTCTTT. This gives the protein CASSLREGTEAFF.

In this sample, this clonotype turned up many times. J is TRBJ1-2 and V is TRBV28; D call uncertain. Germline values: CDR1 MDHEN, CDR2 SYDVKM. This CDR3 is built from 14 residues. V was pared by 7 bases and J by 8 bases, with 20 bases between. CDR3 region: CASIGPLLGGGYTF. CDR3 sequence (DNA): TGTGCCAGCATTGGCCCCTTGCTAGGTGGGGGCTACACCTTC.

The chain couples TRBV11-3 to TRBJ1-1, with D perhaps TRBD1 (5 bases). V shed 5 bases and J shed 5 bases, with 27 bases lying between them. The CDR3 runs to 18 residues. Germline loops: CDR1 SGHNT, CDR2 YENEEA. The DNA of the CDR3 is TGTGCCAGCAGCGCAAGTTACCGGGACTCCCCGGGAGGGACTGAAGCTTTCTTT. Amino acids: CASSASYRDSPGGTEAFF.

The gene calls are TRBV20-1 and TRBJ2-3; D might be TRBD1 or TRBD2, each matching 5 bases. The germline V and J ends were trimmed by 1 base and 1 base, with 9 bases remaining between them. Germline CDR1 DFQATT, CDR2 SNEGSKA (reference sequence). The CDR3 spans 14 residues. The CDR3 DNA sequence: TGCAGTGCTAGAGGCCCGGGACGCACAGATACGCAGTATTTT. The encoded protein is CSARGPGRTDTQYF.

This clonotype was seen just once. This rearrangement joins TRBV18 to TRBJ1-2; D not resolved. From germline, CDR1 is KGHSH and CDR2 LQKENI. The CDR3 contains 14 residues. The V gene lost 3 bases and the J gene lost 0 bases, with 8 bases spanning the gap. The CDR3 bases are TGTGCCAGCTCACCTCGGGTTGCTAACTATGGCTACACCTTC. Its protein product is CASSPRVANYGYTF.

This clonotype was observed a handful of times. This rearrangement joins TRBV30 to TRBJ1-3; tentative D call: TRBD1 (6 bases). The germline V and J ends were trimmed by 0 bases and 4 bases, with 10 bases remaining between them. Germline CDR1 GTSNPN, CDR2 SVGIG (reference sequence). The CDR3 sequence is 14 residues long. CDR3 nucleotides: TGTGCCTGGAGTGTAGGGGGGACCGGAAACACCATATATTTT. It encodes CAWSVGGTGNTIYF.

The rearrangement joins TRBV20-1 to TRBJ2-3, with D tentatively TRBD2 (6 bases). Germline values: CDR1 DFQATT, CDR2 SNEGSKA (reference sequence). V was cut by 1 base and J by 6 bases, with 11 bases left in between. This CDR3 comprises 13 residues. Here the CDR3 DNA reads TGCAGTGCTAGAGTTTTACGGGAGGATACGCAGTATTTT. It encodes CSARVLREDTQYF.

Concerning this clonotype: This sequence may be a read error, since a much larger clone differs from it by one base. The chain recombines TRBV5-1 with TRBJ2-1, with TRBD2 identical over 11 bases. Per the germline V gene, CDR1 is SGHRS and CDR2 is YFSETQ. The CDR3 spans 15 residues. The CDR3 DNA is TGCGTCAGCAGCTGGGGACTAGCGGAAAACAATGAGCAGTTCTTC. It codes for CVSSWGLAENNEQFF.

The chain combines TRBV20-1 with TRBJ2-7, with TRBD1 as a possible D gene (5 bases). Germline CDR1 is DFQATT and CDR2 is SNEGSKA (reference sequence). The V and J ends lost 3 bases and 3 bases respectively, with 9 bases between them. The CDR3 contains 12 residues. CDR3 region: CSASRQGYEQYF. The CDR3 DNA follows: TGCAGTGCTAGTCGTCAGGGCTACGAGCAGTACTTC.

The gene calls are TRBV2 and TRBJ2-7; a weak D match, TRBD1 (6 bases). This CDR3 region has 11 residues. CDR1 and CDR2 (germline): SNHLY, FYNNEI. The V gene lost 7 bases and the J gene lost 4 bases, with 8 bases spanning the gap. This CDR3 is CASKGEYEQYF. The CDR3 region has the DNA TGTGCCAGCAAGGGGGAATACGAGCAGTACTTC. Full variable domain (rest looked up from reference TRBV2 and TRBJ2-7): EPEVTQTPSHQVTQMGQEVILRCVPISNHLYFYWYRQILGQKVEFLVSFYNNEISEKSEIFDDQFSVERPDGSNFTLKIRSTKLEDSAMYFCASKGEYEQYFGPGTRLTVT.